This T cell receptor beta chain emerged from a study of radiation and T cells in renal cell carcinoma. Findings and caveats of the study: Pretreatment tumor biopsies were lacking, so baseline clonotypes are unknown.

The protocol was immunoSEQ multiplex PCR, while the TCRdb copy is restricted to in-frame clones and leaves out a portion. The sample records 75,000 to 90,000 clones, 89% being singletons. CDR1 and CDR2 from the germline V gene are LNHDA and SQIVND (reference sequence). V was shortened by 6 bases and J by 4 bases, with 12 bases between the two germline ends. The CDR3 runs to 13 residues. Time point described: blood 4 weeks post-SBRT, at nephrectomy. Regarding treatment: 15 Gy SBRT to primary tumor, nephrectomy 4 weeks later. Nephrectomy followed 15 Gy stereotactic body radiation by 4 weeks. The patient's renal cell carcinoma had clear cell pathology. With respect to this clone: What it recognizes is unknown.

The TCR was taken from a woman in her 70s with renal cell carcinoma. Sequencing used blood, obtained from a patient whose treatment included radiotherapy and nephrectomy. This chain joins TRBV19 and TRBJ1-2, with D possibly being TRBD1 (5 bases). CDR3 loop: CASRQEKTYGYTF. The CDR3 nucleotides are TGTGCCAGTAGACAGGAGAAAACCTATGGCTACACCTTC.